This note documents a single T cell receptor beta chain sequence. Blood samples were obtained at baseline, cycle 4 day 1, and cycle 7 day 1. Produced via immunoSEQ multiplex PCR; TCRdb's table is partial and in-frame only. The sample yields over 10,000 clones, approximately 87% seen once. The data stem from a study of OX40 agonist ivuxolimab in advanced cancers. About the research overall: Each dose-escalation patient presented with hepatocellular carcinoma, melanoma, renal cell or head and neck cancer.

V lost 3 bases and J lost 4; bases outside the gene matches: 1. The length of the CDR3 is 12 residues. Germline V gene lookup returns CDR1 SGHRS and CDR2 YFSETQ. Sequencing was performed on CD4+ or CD8+ T cells sorted from blood, taken in a trial of the OX40 agonist ivuxolimab. The chain combines TRBV5-1 with TRBJ2-7; 7 positions agree with TRBD1. The clonotype originates from an adult with an advanced solid tumor such as melanoma, head and neck, liver or kidney cancer. The CDR3 DNA follows: TGCGCCAGCAGCTCCAGGGGGTACGAGCAGTACTTC. Translating gives CASSSRGYEQYF.